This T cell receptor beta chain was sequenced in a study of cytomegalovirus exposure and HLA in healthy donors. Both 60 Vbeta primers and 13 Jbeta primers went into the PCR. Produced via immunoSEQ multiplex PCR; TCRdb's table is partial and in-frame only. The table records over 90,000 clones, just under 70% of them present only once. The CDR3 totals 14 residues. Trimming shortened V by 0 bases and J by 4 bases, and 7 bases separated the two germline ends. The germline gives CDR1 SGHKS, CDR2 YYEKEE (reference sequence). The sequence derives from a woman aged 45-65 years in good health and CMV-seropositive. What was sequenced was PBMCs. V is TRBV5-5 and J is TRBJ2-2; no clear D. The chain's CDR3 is CASSLVQVTGELFF. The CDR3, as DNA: TGTGCCAGCAGCTTGGTTCAGGTCACCGGGGAGCTGTTTTTT. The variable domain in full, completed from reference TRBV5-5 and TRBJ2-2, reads DAGVTQSPTHLIKTRGQQVTLRCSPISGHKSVSWYQQVLGQGPQFIFQYYEKEERGRGNFPDRFSARQFPNYSSELNVNALLLGDSALYLCASSLVQVTGELFFGEGSRLTVL.